The 24 T cell receptor beta chains given below trace back to one sample, sequenced in a study of blood T cell repertoires in COVID-19. The protocol was immunoSEQ multiplex PCR, while the TCRdb copy is restricted to in-frame clones and leaves out a portion. The sample has under 300,000 clones; about four fifths are singletons. Sequencing input: peripheral blood. The receptors were sampled from a human donor with COVID-19, enrolled during active disease. The donor label of this sample is uncertain.

This sequence joins TRBV5-8 and TRBJ2-5, with D perhaps matching TRBD2 (5 bases). Germline V gene sequence: CDR1 SGHTS, CDR2 YDEGEE. The CDR3 runs to 18 residues. The V and J ends lost 0 bases and 5 bases respectively, with 23 bases between them. CDR3 loop: CASSLETLLDSGLETQYF. The DNA for the CDR3 is TGTGCCAGCAGCTTGGAGACACTCCTAGACTCGGGATTGGAGACCCAGTACTTC. Combining the CDR3 with reference TRBV5-8 and TRBJ2-5 gives the whole variable domain EAGVTQSPTHLIKTRGQQATLRCSPISGHTSVYWYQQALGLGLQFLLWYDEGEERNRGNFPPRFSGRQFPNYSSELNVNALELEDSALYLCASSLETLLDSGLETQYFGPGTRLLVL.

The table lists this clone with a count of one. The V call is TRBV5-1, the J call TRBJ2-3, with 7 nucleotides matching TRBD2. The V gene's germline CDR1 is SGHRS and CDR2 YFSETQ. The CDR3 runs to 16 residues. After removal of 0 bases from V and 1 base from J, the junction contained 5 bases not matched to a gene. CDR3 protein: CASSLVPSGGTDTQYF. The CDR3 nucleotides are TGCGCCAGCAGCTTGGTCCCTAGCGGCGGCACAGATACGCAGTATTTT. Based on the CDR3 plus reference TRBV5-1 and TRBJ2-3, the full variable domain is KAGVTQTPRYLIKTRGQQVTLSCSPISGHRSVSWYQQTPGQGLQFLFEYFSETQRNKGNFPGRFSGRQFSNSRSEMNVSTLELGDSALYLCASSLVPSGGTDTQYFGPGTRLTVL.

V gene TRBV10-1 combines with J gene TRBJ2-5; TRBD2 is a possible D gene (5 bases). Per germline, CDR1 WNHNN and CDR2 SYGVQD (reference sequence). CDR3 length equals 15 residues. V lost 3 bases to trimming and J lost 0 bases, with 11 bases between them. CDR3 region: CASSDRGSYQETQYF. DNA for the CDR3: TGCGCCAGCAGTGATCGCGGGTCGTACCAAGAGACCCAGTACTTC.

CDR3 nucleotides: TGTGCCAGCAGTCTTCCGGGACAGTTGGCCGGGGAGCTGTTTTTT. This encodes CASSLPGQLAGELFF. The chain joins TRBV28 to TRBJ2-2; 7 nucleotides line up with TRBD1. V shed 5 bases and J 6 bases; nucleotides not matched to a gene: 9. The CDR3 covers 15 residues. In germline, CDR1 is MDHEN, CDR2 SYDVKM.

The chain recombines TRBV27 with TRBJ2-3, with TRBD1 identical over 7 bases. Germline CDR1 and CDR2: MNHEY and SMNVEV (reference sequence). CDR3 length: 15 amino acids. Trimming cost V 6 bases and J 0 bases; bases outside gene matches: 6. In DNA, the CDR3 is TGTGCCAGCAGGGCCGGGACAGCTAGCACAGATACGCAGTATTTT. Its translation: CASRAGTASTDTQYF.

The chain uses TRBV7-2 and TRBJ2-1, with 10 bases aligning to TRBD1. The CDR3 covers 14 residues. Germline assignment: CDR1 SGHTA and CDR2 FQGNSA. J lost 4 bases, V lost 5 bases, and 2 bases had no gene match. The CDR3 sequence is CASSTGQGYNEQFF. The CDR3 DNA reads TGTGCCAGCAGCACGGGACAGGGGTACAATGAGCAGTTCTTC.

The rearrangement joins TRBV7-3 to TRBJ2-2; a weak D match, TRBD2 (5 bases). Germline CDR1 reads SGHTA; CDR2 reads FQGTGA. The CDR3 loop spans 13 amino acids. The V end lost 5 bases, the J end lost 7 bases, and 11 bases lay between the germline ends. The chain's CDR3 is CASSSGPNGELFF. The CDR3 DNA reads TGTGCCAGCAGCAGCGGACCCAACGGGGAGCTGTTTTTT.

The V call is TRBV5-8, the J call TRBJ2-5; 9 bases map to TRBD1. V gave up 5 bases and J gave up 7 bases; unmatched junction bases: 9. Germline V gene lookup returns CDR1 SGHTS and CDR2 YDEGEE. The CDR3 spans 14 residues. In nucleotides, the CDR3 is TGTGCCAGCAGACCACCGGGACAGGGAGTGACCCAGTACTTC. Encoded protein: CASRPPGQGVTQYF.

V and J are TRBV28 and TRBJ1-4, with TRBD1 matching over 7 bases. Germline V gene data show CDR1 as MDHEN and CDR2 as SYDVKM. CDR3 length: 16 residues. With V trimmed by 3 bases and J by 8 bases, 12 bases remained unmatched. The CDR3 reads CASSLELTGVREKLFF. CDR3 DNA: TGTGCCAGCAGTTTGGAACTTACAGGGGTGCGGGAAAAACTGTTTTTT.

This clone was counted between two and nine times. This chain connects TRBV5-1 to TRBJ2-4; 7 bases match TRBD1. There are 17 residues in the CDR3. Germline V gene sequence: CDR1 SGHRS, CDR2 YFSETQ. The trim removed 0 bases at V and 0 bases at J, leaving 6 bases unmatched. The CDR3 protein is CASSLAYRGLAKNIQYF. The CDR3 nucleotides read TGCGCCAGCAGCTTGGCCTACAGGGGTTTAGCCAAAAACATTCAGTACTTC.

The genes are TRBV28 and TRBJ2-7, with 10 bases aligning to TRBD1. Trimming took 2 bases from V and 3 from J; bases not matched to a gene: 7. There are 16 residues in the CDR3. Germline V CDR1 and CDR2: MDHEN, SYDVKM. In nucleotides, the CDR3 is TGTGCCAGCAGTTTAGGCGGGGGGACAGGGGTCTACGAGCAGTACTTC. Translating gives CASSLGGGTGVYEQYF.

This clone was found once. V usage is TRBV19 and J usage is TRBJ2-7, with D tentatively TRBD1 (6 bases). This CDR3 is 13 amino acids long. Trimming took 7 bases from V and 7 from J, leaving 17 bases between them. CDR1 is LNHDA, CDR2 SQIVND, per germline (reference sequence). The chain's CDR3 is CASIHRVLGEQYF. DNA for the CDR3: TGTGCCAGTATTCACAGGGTTTTAGGGGAGCAGTACTTC.

This rearrangement joins TRBV18 to TRBJ2-3; 8 bases fit TRBD2. From germline, CDR1 is KGHSH and CDR2 LQKENI. The CDR3 loop spans 15 amino acids. J gave up 3 bases and V 4 bases, and 6 bases lay outside the gene matches. The CDR3 reads CASSREGGRTDTQYF. The CDR3 DNA is TGTGCCAGCTCACGGGAGGGCGGGAGGACAGATACGCAGTATTTT.

V gene TRBV15 combines with J gene TRBJ2-4; a possible D gene is TRBD1 (5 bases). V was clipped by 6 bases and J by 0 bases, with 12 bases between them. CDR1 and CDR2 from the germline V gene are LNHNV and YYDKDF (reference sequence). The CDR3 runs 15 residues. The CDR3 reads CATRDRDIAKNIQYF. The DNA of the CDR3 is TGTGCCACCAGAGACAGAGATATAGCCAAAAACATTCAGTACTTC. Full variable domain (rest looked up from reference TRBV15 and TRBJ2-4): DAMVIQNPRYQVTQFGKPVTLSCSQTLNHNVMYWYQQKSSQAPKLLFHYYDKDFNNEADTPDNFQSRRPNTSFCFLDIRSPGLGDTAMYLCATRDRDIAKNIQYFGAGTRLSVL.

The V and J genes are TRBV7-3 and TRBJ2-2, with 10 bases lining up with TRBD2. CDR1 is SGHTA, CDR2 FQGTGA, per germline. The CDR3 extends over 15 amino acids. Trimming took 5 bases from V and 3 from J; bases not matched to a gene: 3. CDR3 sequence reads: CASSQLAGHTGELFF. The CDR3 bases are TGTGCCAGCAGCCAACTAGCGGGACACACCGGGGAGCTGTTTTTT.

The V and J genes are TRBV10-1 and TRBJ2-3; TRBD2 agrees at 14 bases. CDR1 is WNHNN and CDR2 is SYGVQD in the germline V gene (reference sequence). The length of the CDR3 is 19 residues. V was clipped by 2 bases and J by 0 bases; unmatched bases: 7. The CDR3 sequence is CASSEPQTSGRVSTDTQYF. The CDR3 DNA reads as TGCGCCAGCAGTGAGCCCCAGACTAGCGGGAGGGTTAGCACAGATACGCAGTATTTT.

The CDR3 nucleotides are TGTGCCAGCAGTCCCTCGGGACAGGGGGCAACCGGGGAGCTGTTTTTT. This codes for CASSPSGQGATGELFF. The chain recombines TRBV28 with TRBJ2-2, with 12 bases aligning to TRBD1. This CDR3 has 16 amino acids. Germline CDR1 and CDR2: MDHEN and SYDVKM. J lost 5 bases, V lost 5 bases, and 6 bases had no gene match.

This sequence joins TRBV18 and TRBJ2-7; 8 nucleotides line up with TRBD1. Unmatched junction bases numbered 10, after V lost 3 bases and J lost 3 bases. CDR3 size: 16 residues. The V gene's germline CDR1 is KGHSH and CDR2 LQKENI. The chain's CDR3 is CASSPSGGRNVYEQYF. The CDR3 region has the DNA TGTGCCAGCTCACCGTCAGGGGGCCGTAACGTCTACGAGCAGTACTTC.

The chain joins TRBV18 to TRBJ2-7, with TRBD2 as a possible D gene (5 bases). Germline V gene data show CDR1 as KGHSH and CDR2 as LQKENI. This CDR3 has 14 residues. V was cut by 1 base and J by 6 bases, with 13 bases left in between. This chain's CDR3 is CASSPLAHSLEQYF. The CDR3, as DNA: TGTGCCAGCTCACCACTAGCGCATTCCCTCGAGCAGTACTTC.

This chain connects TRBV5-1 to TRBJ2-7, with D perhaps TRBD2 (6 bases). V shed 5 bases and J shed 9 bases, with 24 bases lying between them. The CDR3 loop spans 15 amino acids. Looked up from germline, CDR1 is SGHRS and CDR2 is YFSETQ. DNA of the CDR3: TGCGCCAGCAGGCCGACTAGTCTAGATTCGAGTAGGCAGTACTTC. Protein: CASRPTSLDSSRQYF.

As DNA, the CDR3 is TGTGCCAGCAGCTTGACGCGGGGGTCCACAGATACGCAGTATTTT. The encoded protein is CASSLTRGSTDTQYF. This sequence joins TRBV11-2 and TRBJ2-3; 7 bases are shared with TRBD2. Trimming at V came to 3 bases and at J to 2 bases, leaving 5 bases not matched to a gene. The germline V gene has CDR1 SGHAT and CDR2 FQNNGV. The CDR3 loop spans 15 amino acids.

The genes are TRBV5-1 and TRBJ2-1; possibly TRBD1 for D (5 bases). The V gene's germline CDR1 is SGHRS and CDR2 YFSETQ. Trimming took 0 bases from V and 2 from J, leaving 12 bases between them. This CDR3 contains 16 residues. DNA of the CDR3: TGCGCCAGCAGCTTGGCTGTAGGGGAACCCTACAATGAGCAGTTCTTC. It specifies CASSLAVGEPYNEQFF. The full variable domain, with the rest looked up from reference TRBV5-1 and TRBJ2-1, is KAGVTQTPRYLIKTRGQQVTLSCSPISGHRSVSWYQQTPGQGLQFLFEYFSETQRNKGNFPGRFSGRQFSNSRSEMNVSTLELGDSALYLCASSLAVGEPYNEQFFGPGTRLTVL.

The J gene is TRBJ2-4, the V gene TRBV18, with 10 bases that match TRBD1. The length of the CDR3 is 14 residues. Germline CDR1 and CDR2: KGHSH and LQKENI. V lost 1 base, J lost 8 bases, and 2 bases stayed unmatched. DNA for the CDR3: TGTGCCAGCTCACCACGACAGGGGGCTGACATTCAGTACTTC. As protein: CASSPRQGADIQYF. The full variable domain, its missing parts supplied by reference TRBV18 and TRBJ2-4, is NAGVMQNPRHLVRRRGQEARLRCSPMKGHSHVYWYRQLPEEGLKFMVYLQKENIIDESGMPKERFSAEFPKEGPSILRIQQVVRGDSAAYFCASSPRQGADIQYFGAGTRLSVL.

The chain employs TRBV18 and TRBJ1-2; D is possibly TRBD1 (6 bases). The V gene's germline CDR1 is KGHSH and CDR2 LQKENI. The CDR3 is 13 residues long. The ends were cut back, 3 bases at V and 6 bases at J, with 11 bases in the middle. In DNA, the CDR3 is TGTGCCAGCTCACCTCAGGGGCTGGATGGCTACACCTTC. Amino acid sequence: CASSPQGLDGYTF.